This record concerns one T cell receptor beta chain sequence. Germline CDR1 reads DFQATT; CDR2 reads SNEGSKA (reference sequence). The CDR3 extends over 14 amino acids. The data are from a study of T cells expressing NK-cell markers. TCRdb reprocessed the 5' RACE reads, with one entry per CDR3 protein and no DNA. The sample table sets out about 260,000 distinct CDR3 sequences. The TCR sequence derives from a man aged 18 to 29 in good health. The V and J genes are TRBV20-1 and TRBJ2-1. What was sequenced was blood T cells: a sorted CD56 or NKG2C T cell subset, CD4+ or CD8+ T cells, or bulk PBMC T cells (not recorded which). Here the CDR3 reads CSATVIRDGNEQFF.